Listed below are T cell receptor beta chains from one sample, sequenced in a study of shared clonotypes between healthy human individuals. Profiled with immunoSEQ multiplex PCR; TCRdb holds only in-frame clones, not every one. The sample carries around 1.4 million clones, 97% to 99% recorded once. The sample consisted of naive CD4+ T cells sorted from blood. These receptors were obtained from a man aged 25-45 years in good health. Both conserved end residues are part of each CDR3. A D gene is named only where the DNA matches it firmly. Not every row has a clone size; where given, it reads once, few, many or a size class.

v_gene: TRBV28
d_gene: NA
abundance: NA
j_gene: TRBJ1-5
CDR3nt: TGTGCCAGCAGTTTGCCCGGGGCAATTGGTAGCAATCAGCCCCAGCATTTT
CDR3aa: CASSLPGAIGSNQPQHF

v_gene: TRBV6-6
d_gene: TRBD1
abundance: NA
j_gene: TRBJ2-7
CDR3nt: TGTGCCAGCACCTCGGGACAGGGGGTGGGCGAGCAGTACTTC
CDR3aa: CASTSGQGVGEQYF

v_gene: TRBV29-1
d_gene: NA
abundance: NA
j_gene: TRBJ2-7
CDR3nt: TGCAGCGTTGTGTTCTCAACCTACGAGCAGTACTTC
CDR3aa: CSVVFSTYEQYF

v_gene: TRBV10-2
d_gene: TRBD2
abundance: NA
j_gene: TRBJ2-1
CDR3nt: TGCGCCAGCAGCGGGACTAGCGGGAGGGCAGTTGAGCAGTTCTTC
CDR3aa: CASSGTSGRAVEQFF

v_gene: TRBV28
d_gene: NA
abundance: NA
j_gene: TRBJ1-2
CDR3nt: TGTGCCAGCAGTTCAACCAGGAATGGCTACACCTTC
CDR3aa: CASSSTRNGYTF

v_gene: TRBV29-1
d_gene: NA
abundance: NA
j_gene: TRBJ2-7
CDR3nt: TGCAGCGCTGGAGACTACGAGCAGTACTTC
CDR3aa: CSAGDYEQYF

v_gene: TRBV19
d_gene: NA
abundance: NA
j_gene: TRBJ1-5
CDR3nt: TGTGCCAGTAGTACGACTTCGGGGCGAGATCAGCCCCAGCATTTT
CDR3aa: CASSTTSGRDQPQHF

v_gene: TRBV9
d_gene: NA
abundance: NA
j_gene: TRBJ2-2
CDR3nt: TGTGCCAGCAGCGTGGTAGACACCGGGGAGCTGTTTTTT
CDR3aa: CASSVVDTGELFF

v_gene: TRBV2
d_gene: TRBD1
abundance: once
j_gene: TRBJ2-5
CDR3nt: TGTGCCAGCAGAGTCATGACAGGGGCCGAGGAGACCCAGTACTTC
CDR3aa: CASRVMTGAEETQYF

v_gene: TRBV5-1
d_gene: TRBD1
abundance: NA
j_gene: TRBJ1-2
CDR3nt: TGCGCCAGCCGGGACAGGGGGAGTCAGAACTATGGCTACACCTTC
CDR3aa: CASRDRGSQNYGYTF

v_gene: TRBV4-3
d_gene: NA
abundance: NA
j_gene: TRBJ2-7
CDR3nt: TGCGCCAGCAGCCTCTGGACCGGGGCCTACGAGCAGTACTTC
CDR3aa: CASSLWTGAYEQYF

v_gene: TRBV10-3
d_gene: TRBD2
abundance: NA
j_gene: TRBJ2-7
CDR3nt: TGTGCCATAAGCGCCACTAGCGGGAGTTTTGCCTCCTACGAGCAGTACTTC
CDR3aa: CAISATSGSFASYEQYF

v_gene: TRBV9
d_gene: NA
abundance: NA
j_gene: TRBJ2-2
CDR3nt: TGTGCCAGCAGCGTAGGAGGGGGCACCGGGGAGCTGTTTTTT
CDR3aa: CASSVGGGTGELFF

v_gene: TRBV5-4
d_gene: TRBD2
abundance: NA
j_gene: TRBJ2-1
CDR3nt: TGTGCCAGCAGCCAAGGAAAAGCGGGGGGTTACAATGAGCAGTTCTTC
CDR3aa: CASSQGKAGGYNEQFF

v_gene: TRBV10-3
d_gene: NA
abundance: NA
j_gene: TRBJ1-1
CDR3nt: TGTGCCATCCGACAGGTTTTGAACACTGAAGCTTTCTTT
CDR3aa: CAIRQVLNTEAFF

v_gene: TRBV11-2
d_gene: NA
abundance: NA
j_gene: TRBJ2-5
CDR3nt: TGTGCCAGCAGCAAGTCATGGGAGACCCAGTACTTC
CDR3aa: CASSKSWETQYF

v_gene: TRBV5-4
d_gene: NA
abundance: NA
j_gene: TRBJ1-1
CDR3nt: TGTGCCAGCAGCTCCGGGAGGTTGAACACTGAAGCTTTCTTT
CDR3aa: CASSSGRLNTEAFF

v_gene: TRBV28
d_gene: TRBD2
abundance: NA
j_gene: TRBJ2-7
CDR3nt: TGTGCCAGCGTGACTAGCGGGTTCACCTCGTCCTACGAGCAGTACTTC
CDR3aa: CASVTSGFTSSYEQYF

v_gene: TRBV30
d_gene: TRBD1
abundance: once
j_gene: TRBJ2-3
CDR3nt: TGTGCCTGGAGTACAGGGGGGAATACGCAGTATTTT
CDR3aa: CAWSTGGNTQYF

v_gene: TRBV15
d_gene: NA
abundance: NA
j_gene: TRBJ2-7
CDR3nt: TGTGCCACCAGCAGACAGGGTGCCTACGAGCAGTACTTC
CDR3aa: CATSRQGAYEQYF

v_gene: TRBV7-3
d_gene: TRBD1
abundance: NA
j_gene: TRBJ2-1
CDR3nt: TGTGCCAGCAGCGTCGACAGGGTAAATGAGCAGTTCTTC
CDR3aa: CASSVDRVNEQFF

v_gene: TRBV7-9
d_gene: TRBD1
abundance: NA
j_gene: TRBJ2-3
CDR3nt: TGTGCCAGCAGCTTACCGCCGGGACAGGGAGTTGATACGCAGTATTTT
CDR3aa: CASSLPPGQGVDTQYF

v_gene: TRBV2
d_gene: TRBD2
abundance: once
j_gene: TRBJ2-1
CDR3nt: TGTGCCAGCATAAGCGGGAGGGCCGCCAATGAGCAGTTCTTC
CDR3aa: CASISGRAANEQFF

v_gene: TRBV7-2
d_gene: NA
abundance: NA
j_gene: TRBJ2-5
CDR3nt: TGTGCCAGCAGCTTAGCAGGACAGGGAGGGGAGACCCAGTACTTC
CDR3aa: CASSLAGQGGETQYF

v_gene: TRBV7-9
d_gene: NA
abundance: NA
j_gene: TRBJ1-1
CDR3nt: TGTGCCAGCAGCCGGATAATGAACACTGAAGCTTTCTTT
CDR3aa: CASSRIMNTEAFF

v_gene: TRBV27
d_gene: TRBD1
abundance: NA
j_gene: TRBJ2-7
CDR3nt: TGTGCCAGCAGTGGACAGGGTCACTACGAGCAGTACTTC
CDR3aa: CASSGQGHYEQYF

v_gene: TRBV2
d_gene: NA
abundance: NA
j_gene: TRBJ2-3
CDR3nt: TGTGCCAGCAGATCCTACGGAGATACGCAGTATTTT
CDR3aa: CASRSYGDTQYF

v_gene: TRBV18
d_gene: NA
abundance: NA
j_gene: TRBJ1-5
CDR3nt: TGTGCCAGCTCACCATCCAGGGCCAATCAGCCCCAGCATTTT
CDR3aa: CASSPSRANQPQHF

v_gene: TRBV5-1
d_gene: NA
abundance: NA
j_gene: TRBJ2-6
CDR3nt: TGCGCCAGCCTCCAAACCTCTGGGGCCAACGTCCTGACTTTC
CDR3aa: CASLQTSGANVLTF

v_gene: TRBV6-1
d_gene: NA
abundance: NA
j_gene: TRBJ2-7
CDR3nt: TGTGCCAGCAGTCCGCGACAGTACGAGCAGTACTTC
CDR3aa: CASSPRQYEQYF

v_gene: TRBV25-1
d_gene: NA
abundance: NA
j_gene: TRBJ2-1
CDR3nt: TGTGCCAGCAGTGAAGCGACAACCTACAATGAGCAGTTCTTC
CDR3aa: CASSEATTYNEQFF

v_gene: TRBV27
d_gene: TRBD1
abundance: NA
j_gene: TRBJ2-7
CDR3nt: TGTGCCAGCAGTAGACTGGGACAGCCCTACGAGCAGTACTTC
CDR3aa: CASSRLGQPYEQYF

v_gene: TRBV7-9
d_gene: NA
abundance: NA
j_gene: TRBJ2-7
CDR3nt: TGTGCCAGCAGCTTAACCGGCGCAGGATACTACGAGCAGTACTTC
CDR3aa: CASSLTGAGYYEQYF

v_gene: TRBV5-6
d_gene: TRBD1
abundance: NA
j_gene: TRBJ2-2
CDR3nt: TGTGCCAGCGGAGACAGGGGGATTTCCACCGGGGAGCTGTTTTTT
CDR3aa: CASGDRGISTGELFF

v_gene: TRBV5-1
d_gene: TRBD2
abundance: NA
j_gene: TRBJ2-2
CDR3nt: TGCGCCAGCAGCTTGTACGGGACTAGAGGGGCCGGGGAGCTGTTTTTT
CDR3aa: CASSLYGTRGAGELFF

v_gene: TRBV18
d_gene: NA
abundance: once
j_gene: TRBJ2-7
CDR3nt: TGTGCCAGCTCACCATTCGACATTTCCTACGAGCAGTACTTC
CDR3aa: CASSPFDISYEQYF

v_gene: TRBV9
d_gene: NA
abundance: NA
j_gene: TRBJ2-5
CDR3nt: TGTGCCAGCAGCGTAGATCATTTTGGGGGGAAACAAGAGACCCAGTACTTC
CDR3aa: CASSVDHFGGKQETQYF

v_gene: TRBV7-9
d_gene: NA
abundance: NA
j_gene: TRBJ1-1
CDR3nt: TGTGCCAGCAGCGACACAATATGGGCCACTGAAGCTTTCTTT
CDR3aa: CASSDTIWATEAFF

v_gene: TRBV10-3
d_gene: NA
abundance: NA
j_gene: TRBJ2-7
CDR3nt: TGTGCCATCAGTGAGTGGCGGAACCCTTCCTACGAGCAGTACTTC
CDR3aa: CAISEWRNPSYEQYF

v_gene: TRBV9
d_gene: TRBD2
abundance: NA
j_gene: TRBJ2-5
CDR3nt: TGTGCCAGCAGCCCCCGGACTAGTCAAGAGACCCAGTACTTC
CDR3aa: CASSPRTSQETQYF

v_gene: TRBV15
d_gene: TRBD1
abundance: NA
j_gene: TRBJ1-2
CDR3nt: TGTGCCACCAGCAGGGGACAGGACTATGGCTACACCTTC
CDR3aa: CATSRGQDYGYTF

v_gene: TRBV18
d_gene: TRBD1
abundance: NA
j_gene: TRBJ2-7
CDR3nt: TGTGCCAGCTCCCCGGACAGGGGGCGCAGCAGCGAGCAGTACTTC
CDR3aa: CASSPDRGRSSEQYF